In its sample, the clone carrying this T cell receptor (beta chain) was seen a few times. Its antigen is not known. The data were taken from a study of T cell repertoires in cytomegalovirus infection. Study in general: Public signatures in TCR beta pointed to CMV infection and matching HLA type.

In TCRdb, the reads were re-called with MiXCR into one record per CDR3 protein. The table lists approximately 730,000 distinct CDR3 sequences, about 27% of them singletons. Broader study findings: The response measured ex vivo was dominated by TCR beta clonotypes (HLA-C-restricted and CMV-specific). Carriage of CMV together with the relevant HLA was identifiable through cumulative public TCR beta family frequency.

The sequencing used cultured CD8+ T cells from PBMCs, collected from culture after CMV antigen stimulation. The receptor's source is a human donor in good health (CMV status not recorded). Some clones in this sample may be carry-over from other donors' samples.

The CDR3 nucleotides are TGTGCCACCAGCAGACAGGGGTCCTACACAGATACGCAGTATTTT. It specifies CATSRQGSYTDTQYF. The chain is built from TRBV15 and TRBJ2-3, with D maybe TRBD1 (6 bases). The CDR3 runs 15 residues. Germline V gives CDR1 LNHNV, CDR2 YYDKDF (reference sequence). V was trimmed by 2 bases and J by 2 bases, leaving 11 bases between them.